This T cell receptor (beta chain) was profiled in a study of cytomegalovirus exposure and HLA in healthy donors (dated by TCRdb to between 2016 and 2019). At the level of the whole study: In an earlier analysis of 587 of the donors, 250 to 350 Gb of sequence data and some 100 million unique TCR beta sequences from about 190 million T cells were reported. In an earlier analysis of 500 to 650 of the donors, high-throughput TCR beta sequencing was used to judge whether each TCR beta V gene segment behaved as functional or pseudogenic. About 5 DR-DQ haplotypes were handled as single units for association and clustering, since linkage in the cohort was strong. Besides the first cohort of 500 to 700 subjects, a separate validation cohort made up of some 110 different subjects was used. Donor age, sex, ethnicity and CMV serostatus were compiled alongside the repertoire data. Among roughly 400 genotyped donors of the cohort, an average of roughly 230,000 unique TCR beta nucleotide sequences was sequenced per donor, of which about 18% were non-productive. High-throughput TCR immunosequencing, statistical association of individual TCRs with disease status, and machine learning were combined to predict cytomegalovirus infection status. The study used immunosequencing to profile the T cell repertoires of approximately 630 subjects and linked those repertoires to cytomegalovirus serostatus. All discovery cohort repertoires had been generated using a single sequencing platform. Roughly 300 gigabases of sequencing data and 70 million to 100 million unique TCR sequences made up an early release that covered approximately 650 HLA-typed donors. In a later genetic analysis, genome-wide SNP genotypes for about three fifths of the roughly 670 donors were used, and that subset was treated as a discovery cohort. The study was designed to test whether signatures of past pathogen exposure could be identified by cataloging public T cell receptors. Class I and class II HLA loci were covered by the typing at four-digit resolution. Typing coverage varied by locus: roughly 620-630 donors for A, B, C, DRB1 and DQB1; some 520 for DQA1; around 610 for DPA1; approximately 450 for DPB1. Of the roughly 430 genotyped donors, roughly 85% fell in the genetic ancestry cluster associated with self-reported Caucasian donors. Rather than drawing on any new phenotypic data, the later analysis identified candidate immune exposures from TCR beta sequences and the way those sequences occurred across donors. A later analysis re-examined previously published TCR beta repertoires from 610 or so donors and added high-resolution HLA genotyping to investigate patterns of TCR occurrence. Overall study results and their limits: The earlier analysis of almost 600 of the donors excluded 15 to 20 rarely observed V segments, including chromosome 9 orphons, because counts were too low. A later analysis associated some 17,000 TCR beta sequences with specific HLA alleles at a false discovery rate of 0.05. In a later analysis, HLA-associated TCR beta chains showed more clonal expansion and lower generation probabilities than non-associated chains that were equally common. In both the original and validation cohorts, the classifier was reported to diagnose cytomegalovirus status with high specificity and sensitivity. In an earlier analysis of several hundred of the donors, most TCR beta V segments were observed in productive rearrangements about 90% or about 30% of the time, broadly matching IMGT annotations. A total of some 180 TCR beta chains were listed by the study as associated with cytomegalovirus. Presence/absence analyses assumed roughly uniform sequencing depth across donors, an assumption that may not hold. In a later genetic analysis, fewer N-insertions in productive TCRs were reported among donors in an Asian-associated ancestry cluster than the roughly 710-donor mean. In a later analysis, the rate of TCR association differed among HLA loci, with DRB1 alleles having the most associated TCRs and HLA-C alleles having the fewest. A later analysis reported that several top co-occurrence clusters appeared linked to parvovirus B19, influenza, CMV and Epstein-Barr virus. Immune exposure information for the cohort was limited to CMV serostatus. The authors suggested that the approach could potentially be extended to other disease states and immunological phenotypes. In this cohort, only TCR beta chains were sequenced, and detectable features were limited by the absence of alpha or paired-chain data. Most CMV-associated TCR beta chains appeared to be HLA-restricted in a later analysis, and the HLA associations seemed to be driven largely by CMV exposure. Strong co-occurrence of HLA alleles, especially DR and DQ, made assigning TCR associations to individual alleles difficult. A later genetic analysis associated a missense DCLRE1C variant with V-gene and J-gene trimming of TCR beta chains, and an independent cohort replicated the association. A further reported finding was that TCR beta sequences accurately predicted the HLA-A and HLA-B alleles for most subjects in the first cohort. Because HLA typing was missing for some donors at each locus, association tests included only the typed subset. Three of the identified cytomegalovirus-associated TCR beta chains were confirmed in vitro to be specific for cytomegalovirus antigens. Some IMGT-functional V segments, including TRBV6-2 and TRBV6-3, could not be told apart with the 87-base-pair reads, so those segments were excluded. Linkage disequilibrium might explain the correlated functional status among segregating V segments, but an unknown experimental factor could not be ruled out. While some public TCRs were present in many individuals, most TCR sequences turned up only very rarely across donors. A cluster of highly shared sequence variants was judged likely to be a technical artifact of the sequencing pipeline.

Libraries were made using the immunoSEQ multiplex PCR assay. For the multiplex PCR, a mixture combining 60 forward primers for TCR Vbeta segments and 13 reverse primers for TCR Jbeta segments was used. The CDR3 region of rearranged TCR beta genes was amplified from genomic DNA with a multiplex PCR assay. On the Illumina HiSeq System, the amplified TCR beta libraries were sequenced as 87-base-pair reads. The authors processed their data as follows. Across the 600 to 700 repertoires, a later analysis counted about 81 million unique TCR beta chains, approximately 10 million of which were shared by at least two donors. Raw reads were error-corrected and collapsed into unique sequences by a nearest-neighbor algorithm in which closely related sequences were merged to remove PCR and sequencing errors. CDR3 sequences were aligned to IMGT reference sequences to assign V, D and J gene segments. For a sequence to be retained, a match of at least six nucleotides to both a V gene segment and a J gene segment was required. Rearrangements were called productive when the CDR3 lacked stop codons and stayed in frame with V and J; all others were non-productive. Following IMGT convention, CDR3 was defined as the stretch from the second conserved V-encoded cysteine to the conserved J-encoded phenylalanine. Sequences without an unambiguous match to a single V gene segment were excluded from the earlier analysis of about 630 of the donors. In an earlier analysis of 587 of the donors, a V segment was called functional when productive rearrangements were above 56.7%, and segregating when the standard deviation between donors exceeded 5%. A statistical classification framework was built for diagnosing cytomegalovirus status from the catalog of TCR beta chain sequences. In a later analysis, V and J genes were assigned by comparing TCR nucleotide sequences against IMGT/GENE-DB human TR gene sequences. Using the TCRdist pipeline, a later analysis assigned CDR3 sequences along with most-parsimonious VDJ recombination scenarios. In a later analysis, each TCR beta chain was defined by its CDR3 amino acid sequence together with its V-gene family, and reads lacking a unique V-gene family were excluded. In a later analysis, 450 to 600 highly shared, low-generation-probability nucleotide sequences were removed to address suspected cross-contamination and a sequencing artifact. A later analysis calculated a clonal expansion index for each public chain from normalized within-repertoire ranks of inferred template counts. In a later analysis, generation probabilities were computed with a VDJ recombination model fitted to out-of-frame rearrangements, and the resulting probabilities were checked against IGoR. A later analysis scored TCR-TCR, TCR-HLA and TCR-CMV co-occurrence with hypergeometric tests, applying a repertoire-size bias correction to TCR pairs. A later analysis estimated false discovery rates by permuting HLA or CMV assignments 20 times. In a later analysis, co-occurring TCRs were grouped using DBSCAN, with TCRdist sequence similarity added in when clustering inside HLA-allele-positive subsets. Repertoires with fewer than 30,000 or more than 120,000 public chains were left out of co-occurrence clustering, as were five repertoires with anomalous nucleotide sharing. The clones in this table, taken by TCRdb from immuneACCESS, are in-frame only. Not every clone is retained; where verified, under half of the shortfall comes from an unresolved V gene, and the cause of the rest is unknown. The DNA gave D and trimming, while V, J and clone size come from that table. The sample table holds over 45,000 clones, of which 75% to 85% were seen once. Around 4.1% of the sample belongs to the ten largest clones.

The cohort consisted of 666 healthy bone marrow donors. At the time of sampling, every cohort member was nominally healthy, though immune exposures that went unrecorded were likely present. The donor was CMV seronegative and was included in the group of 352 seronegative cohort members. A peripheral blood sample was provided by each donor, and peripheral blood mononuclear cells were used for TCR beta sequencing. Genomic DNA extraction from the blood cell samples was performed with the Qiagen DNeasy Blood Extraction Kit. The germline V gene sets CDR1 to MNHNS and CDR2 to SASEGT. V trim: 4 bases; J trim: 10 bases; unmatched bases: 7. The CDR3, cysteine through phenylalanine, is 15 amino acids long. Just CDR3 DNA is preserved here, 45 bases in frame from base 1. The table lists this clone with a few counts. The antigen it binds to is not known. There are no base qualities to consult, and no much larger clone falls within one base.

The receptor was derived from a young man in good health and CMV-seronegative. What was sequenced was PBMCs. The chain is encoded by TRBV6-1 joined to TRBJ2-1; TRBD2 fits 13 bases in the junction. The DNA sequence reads TGTGCCAGCAGTGCAGGACTAGCGGGAGTGGGCGAGCAGTTCTTC. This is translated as CASSAGLAGVGEQFF.